This TCR beta chain emerged from a study of T-cell reconstitution after alpha-beta-depleted transplantation in children. Preparation of the TCRbeta library was carried out with unique molecular identifiers. TCRdb recomputed calls from the PCR reads with MiXCR, one row per CDR3 protein. The data show about 610,000 distinct CDR3 sequences, about 11% seen once. Per the germline V gene, CDR1 is SGHTA and CDR2 is FQGTGA. V was pared by 1 base and J by 4 bases, with 13 bases between. The CDR3 extends over 16 amino acids. The starting material was PBMCs from the stem cell graft donor, obtained from the stem cell graft. The chain couples TRBV7-3 to TRBJ2-2; a possible D gene is TRBD1 (6 bases). The sequence came from a human donor who donated a stem cell graft to a child with acute myeloid leukemia. The CDR3 region is CASSLIPGHLTGELFF. CDR3 DNA sequence: TGTGCCAGCAGCTTAATCCCGGGACACCTCACCGGGGAGCTGTTTTTT.